This record covers a single T cell receptor beta chain. This specimen comes from a study of shared clonotypes between healthy human individuals. In the study overall: Researchers assigned three CD4 naive, three CD4 memory, two CD8 naive and one CD8 memory plate to each donor.

The repertoire was sequenced with immunoSEQ multiplex PCR; TCRdb's copy has only in-frame clones and lacks some. Altogether some 2 million clones are present, approximately 94% being singletons, with the ten largest covering more than 0.95%. Naive CD8 cells were CD45RO-negative, positively selected for CCR7, excluding terminally differentiated effector memory CD45RA+ cells. The CDR3 has 14 amino acids. The V end was cut by 6 bases, the J end by 4 bases, with 13 bases between. CDR1 is MNHEY and CDR2 is SMNVEV in the germline V gene (reference sequence). This TCR came from a man between 18 and 35 years old in good health. The sample taken for sequencing was naive CD8+ T cells sorted from blood. The chain joins TRBV27 to TRBJ1-5, with D tentatively TRBD1 (5 bases). CDR3 sequence reads: CASSQTALNQPQHF. CDR3 bases: TGTGCCAGCAGCCAGACAGCACTGAATCAGCCCCAGCATTTT.